Listed below are T cell receptor beta chains from one sample, sequenced in a study of blood T cells in healthy people across ages. MiXCR, applied by TCRdb to the 5' RACE reads, yields one record per CDR3 protein. The sample lists some 760,000 distinct CDR3 sequences, approximately 25% occurring once. The same data also went into a second study, on T cells of mothers and their children.

Sequenced input: blood. The receptors were sampled from a boy under 18 in good health. CDR3s include the opening cysteine and the closing phenylalanine or tryptophan. A D gene is named only where the DNA matches it firmly. A row's size may be missing; if present it is once, few, many or a size class.

-	-	TRBV7-3	TRBJ2-2	TGTGCCAGCAGCTTTTTTGCGGGCACCGGGGAGCTGTTTTTT	CASSFFAGTGELFF
few	TRBD2	TRBV29-1	TRBJ2-5	TGCAGCGTTGAGCTAGCGGGAGGGGGTGGTGAGCAGTACTTC	CSVELAGGGGEQYF
-	-	TRBV9	TRBJ1-2	TGTGCCAGCAGCCCCCTCGGTGAGCCTTTCGCCTATGGCTACACCTTC	CASSPLGEPFAYGYTF
few	-	TRBV29-1	TRBJ2-5	TGCAGCGTTGAAGGGGCCACGGGTTTGGAGACCCAGTACTTC	CSVEGATGLETQYF
few	TRBD2	TRBV4-2	TRBJ2-5	TGTGCCAGCAGCCAAGTTAGCGGGGGCAAAGAGACCCAGTACTTC	CASSQVSGGKETQYF
few	-	TRBV24-1	TRBJ1-2	TGTGCCACCAGTGGCGGGTTCGGGTATGGCTACACCTTC	CATSGGFGYGYTF
-	-	TRBV28	TRBJ2-4	TGTGCCAGCAGTTCCCCACAGACGGACATTCAGTACTTC	CASSSPQTDIQYF
-	-	TRBV6-5	TRBJ2-3	TGTGCCAGCAGTTACTCAGGGGCGGTGGATACGCAGTATTTT	CASSYSGAVDTQYF
few	TRBD1	TRBV7-7	TRBJ1-6	TGTGCTAGCAGCTTAGGGCACAGGGGGCGGGCACCCCTCCACTTT	CASSLGHRGRAPLHF
-	-	TRBV7-8	TRBJ1-1	TGTGCCAGCAGCTTAGTTCTGGGAAACACTGAAGCTTTCTTT	CASSLVLGNTEAFF
-	TRBD2	TRBV20-1	TRBJ2-1	TGCAGTGCTAGAGACCCCCTAGGGGCGGGGGGGCCCTACAATGAGCAGTTCTTC	CSARDPLGAGGPYNEQFF
-	-	TRBV7-3	TRBJ2-1	TGTGCCAGCAGTCCCCGGGACTCCCCCGGGGATGAGCAGTTCTTC	CASSPRDSPGDEQFF
-	TRBD2	TRBV28	TRBJ2-3	TGTGCCAGCCTACCTAGCGGGAGCACAGATACGCAGTATTTT	CASLPSGSTDTQYF
few	-	TRBV2	TRBJ2-4	TGTGCCAGCAGCGGGGGGACAGGAGTTGAAAACATTCAGTACTTC	CASSGGTGVENIQYF
few	TRBD1	TRBV6-2/TRBV6-3	TRBJ1-6	TGTGCCAGCGGACACAGGGGGGGTTCACCCCTCCACTTT	CASGHRGGSPLHF
few	TRBD2	TRBV7-3	TRBJ2-2	TGTGCCAGCAGCTTAACTAGCGGGAGATTGGCCGGGGAGCTGTTTTTT	CASSLTSGRLAGELFF
-	-	TRBV20-1	TRBJ1-2	TGCAGTGCGGCGGAGTCTGGCTACACCTTC	CSAAESGYTF
-	-	TRBV12-3/TRBV12-4	TRBJ1-6	TGTGCCAGCCAGGCCGCCAGAGATAATTCACCCCTCCACTTT	CASQAARDNSPLHF
few	-	TRBV6-6	TRBJ2-7	TGTGCCAGCAGTTACGAATACGAGCAGTACTTC	CASSYEYEQYF
-	TRBD2	TRBV9	TRBJ2-2	TGTGCCAGCAGCGATACTAGCGGGAGGATGGACGGGGAGCTGTTTTTT	CASSDTSGRMDGELFF
-	TRBD2	TRBV6-1	TRBJ2-7	TGTGCCAGCAGCCCTACTAGCGGGATTTCAATCTACGAGCAGTACTTC	CASSPTSGISIYEQYF
-	-	TRBV7-3	TRBJ2-1	TGTGCCAGCAGCCCGGGGGCGGGGGACAATGAGCAGTTCTTC	CASSPGAGDNEQFF
-	-	TRBV5-5	TRBJ2-3	TGTGCCAGCAGCTCCCACGCGATGCCATACACAGATACGCAGTATTTT	CASSSHAMPYTDTQYF
few	-	TRBV9	TRBJ2-1	TGTGCCAGCAGCGTCGACAGTGAGGGATACAATGAGCAGTTCTTC	CASSVDSEGYNEQFF
few	-	TRBV29-1	TRBJ2-1	TGCAGCGTTGACGCGAGCTCCTACAATGAGCAGTTCTTC	CSVDASSYNEQFF
many	-	TRBV29-1	TRBJ2-7	TGCAGCGCCGGACCTGGGCTAGCATCCTACGAGCAGTACTTC	CSAGPGLASYEQYF
-	-	TRBV7-9	TRBJ2-1	TGTGCCAGCAGCCAGGGGTGGAGCGGTTACAATGAGCAGTTCTTC	CASSQGWSGYNEQFF
many	TRBD2	TRBV3-1	TRBJ2-7	TGTGCCAGCAGCCAAGCAGGGACTAGTTCCTACGAGCAGTACTTC	CASSQAGTSSYEQYF
few	-	TRBV29-1	TRBJ1-2	TGCAGCGTTGAAGACCGGGGGGGGAGAAACTATGGCTACACCTTC	CSVEDRGGRNYGYTF
-	-	TRBV7-8	TRBJ2-4	TGTGCCAGCAGCTTAGACGGCCGACTAGCCAAAAACATTCAGTACTTC	CASSLDGRLAKNIQYF
-	-	TRBV12-3/TRBV12-4	TRBJ2-7	TGTGCCACCCATCCTCCCCCAGACTGGGGCCTCTACGAGCAGTACTTC	CATHPPPDWGLYEQYF
-	-	TRBV12-3/TRBV12-4	TRBJ1-4	TGTGCCAGCAGGCCCTCTCCCAGTCGGGGCGAAAAACTGTTTTTT	CASRPSPSRGEKLFF
few	-	TRBV2	TRBJ2-1	TGTGCCAGCAGTGATCGGAGCGGCGACTCCTACAATGAGCAGTTCTTC	CASSDRSGDSYNEQFF
-	TRBD1	TRBV19	TRBJ1-4	TGTGCCAGTAGTCCCAACCGGGACAGGGGCGAAAAACTGTTTTTT	CASSPNRDRGEKLFF
-	TRBD2	TRBV20-1	TRBJ2-1	TGCAGTGCTTACTCGACTAGCGGGAGGGCCAATGAGCAGTTCTTC	CSAYSTSGRANEQFF
few	-	TRBV18	TRBJ2-5	TGTGCCAGCTCACCACCGGGGACATCTACGTATACCCTATTCCAAGAGACCCAGTACTTC	CASSPPGTSTYTLFQETQYF
few	-	TRBV7-9	TRBJ1-4	TGTGCCAGCAGCTCCCTCTCGGGGGAAAAACTGTTTTTT	CASSSLSGEKLFF
-	TRBD1	TRBV12-3/TRBV12-4	TRBJ2-5	TGTGCCAGCAGGGGGACAGAAGAGACCCAGTACTTC	CASRGTEETQYF
few	TRBD2	TRBV4-2	TRBJ2-2	TGTGTCAGCAGCCAAGATCCCGGGCGGGGGGGCCCCGGGGAGCTGTTTTTT	CVSSQDPGRGGPGELFF
few	TRBD2	TRBV7-2	TRBJ2-5	TGTGCCAGCAGCTTAGGTCTAGCGGCCCAAGAGACCCAGTACTTC	CASSLGLAAQETQYF